This T cell receptor beta chain was sequenced for a study of OX40 agonist ivuxolimab in advanced cancers. Broader study findings: At 0.1 to 3.0 mg/kg, clonal expansion of CD4+ and CD8+ blood T cells had occurred by week 6.

Generated by immunoSEQ multiplex PCR, the TCRdb table keeps only in-frame clones and is missing some. The sample holds around 98,000 clones, roughly 85% seen once. As regards this clone: Its antigen remains unidentified.

The starting material was CD4+ or CD8+ T cells sorted from blood, obtained in a trial of the OX40 agonist ivuxolimab. The source is an adult with an advanced solid tumor such as melanoma, head and neck, liver or kidney cancer.

The CDR3: CASSLAQGGKIDEQYF. CDR3 bases: TGTGCCAGCAGCTTAGCCCAGGGGGGGAAGATCGACGAGCAGTACTTC. The V call is TRBV11-3, the J call TRBJ2-7; D tentatively fits TRBD1 or TRBD2 (7 bases each). V lost 1 base, J lost 5 bases, and 18 bases lay in between. The length of the CDR3 is 16 residues. Germline assignment: CDR1 SGHNT and CDR2 YENEEA.